These 27 T cell receptor beta chains came from one sample sequenced in a study of shared clonotypes between healthy human individuals. TCRdb's table, derived via immunoSEQ multiplex PCR, lists solely in-frame clones and lacks some. The sample includes around 1,100,000 clones, around three quarters of them seen just once. The sample consisted of memory CD4+ T cells from PBMCs. The subset here: CD45RA-negative fraction. These receptors all stem from a man in his late teens or twenties in good health. Some clones in this sample may be carry-over from other donors' samples.

Regarding this clone: A read error may explain this, as a much larger clone is one base away. This sample also contains other DNA sequences that code for the same CDR3. V is TRBV11-1 and J is TRBJ2-5; D not resolved. Germline assignment: CDR1 SGHAT and CDR2 FQDESV (reference sequence). With 1 base removed from V and 5 bases from J, the gap between germline ends came to 5 bases. This CDR3 is 12 amino acids long. CDR3 in amino acids: CASSLVGETQYF. The DNA of the CDR3 is TGTGCCAGCAGCTTAGTCGGGGAGACCCAGTACTTC.

The rearrangement links TRBV5-6 to TRBJ2-5, with TRBD2 matching over 10 bases. This CDR3 contains 18 residues. Trimming removed 6 bases from V and 5 bases from J; junction bases left unmatched: 19. Per the germline V gene, CDR1 is SGHDT and CDR2 is YYEEEE. The CDR3 nucleotides read TGTGCCAGCACCGGCCTTGGACTAGCGGATGCTAAGGTGGAGACCCAGTACTTC. Protein sequence: CASTGLGLADAKVETQYF.

J is TRBJ2-2 and V is TRBV11-3; D call uncertain. The CDR3 is 14 amino acids. Germline values: CDR1 SGHNT, CDR2 YENEEA. Trimming stripped 5 bases from V and 3 bases from J, with 10 bases between. The CDR3 here is CASSLGPYTGELFF. CDR3 DNA sequence: TGTGCCAGCAGCCTGGGCCCATACACCGGGGAGCTGTTTTTT.

This clone was observed once. The CDR3: CATSRASRGGANVLTF. In nucleotides, the CDR3 is TGTGCCACCAGCAGAGCCTCACGCGGGGGGGCCAACGTCCTGACTTTC. V and J are TRBV15 and TRBJ2-6; a weak D match, TRBD2 (5 bases). The V end lost 1 base, the J end lost 4 bases, and 11 bases lay between the germline ends. Germline CDR1 LNHNV, CDR2 YYDKDF (reference sequence). The CDR3 is made up of 16 amino acids.

The chain recombines TRBV4-2 with TRBJ2-7; 10 positions agree with TRBD1. Germline values: CDR1 LGHNA, CDR2 YNFKEQ. V dropped 5 bases and J dropped 4; count of bases not matched to a gene: 5. CDR3 length: 14 residues. CDR3 in amino acids: CASSMRDRGYEQYF. The CDR3 DNA reads as TGTGCCAGCAGCATGAGGGACAGGGGTTACGAGCAGTACTTC.

The chain links TRBV15 to TRBJ1-4; TRBD1 is a possible D gene (5 bases). This CDR3 spans 16 amino acids. In germline, CDR1 is LNHNV, CDR2 YYDKDF (reference sequence). Trimming stripped 5 bases from V and 7 bases from J, with 20 bases between. The CDR3 DNA reads TGTGCCACCAGCGGGGGGTCTGGGACCCACGCTGAAAAACTGTTTTTT. It is translated as CATSGGSGTHAEKLFF.

The count of this clone is one. V usage is TRBV7-9 and J usage is TRBJ2-7; no firm D call. V shed 3 bases and J shed 0 bases, with 9 bases lying between them. The CDR3 contains 14 residues. Germline-derived CDR1 and CDR2 are SEHNR and FQNEAQ (reference sequence). The CDR3 DNA sequence: TGTGCCAGCAGCTTGAGCGCCTTCTCCTACGAGCAGTACTTC. Its translation is CASSLSAFSYEQYF.

The gene calls are TRBV4-1 and TRBJ2-5; TRBD2 matches 7 bases. The germline V gene has CDR1 MGHRA and CDR2 YSYEKL. V trimming: 4 bases; J trimming: 2 bases; junction bases outside the gene matches: 13. The CDR3 runs 17 residues. The CDR3 reads CASSRSVQRGLQETQYF. CDR3 in DNA: TGCGCCAGCAGCCGGAGCGTCCAGCGGGGACTTCAAGAGACCCAGTACTTC.

The V gene is TRBV1, the J gene TRBJ2-5; TRBD2, the D gene given by the table, was not confirmed from the DNA. The tail of the sequence fits TRBJ2-7 better, so the J call may be wrong. TRBV1 constitutes a pseudogene. This CDR3 has 16 residues. The CDR3: CTSGPKDLAEDYEQYF. In nucleotides, the CDR3 is TGCACCAGCGGCCCGAAGGACCTAGCGGAGGACTACGAGCAGTACTTC.

V is TRBV9 and J is TRBJ1-2, with D possibly matching TRBD1 (5 bases). The germline gives CDR1 SGDLS, CDR2 YYNGEE. This CDR3 has 13 residues. V lost 4 bases and J lost 8, with 15 bases in between. For the CDR3, the DNA is TGTGCCAGCAGCTTGGGGGTGCCAGGAGGCTACACCTTC. It yields the protein CASSLGVPGGYTF. The full variable domain, completed using reference TRBV9 and TRBJ1-2, is DSGVTQTPKHLITATGQRVTLRCSPRSGDLSVYWYQQSLDQGLQFLIQYYNGEERAKGNILERFSAQQFPDLHSELNLSSLELGDSALYFCASSLGVPGGYTFGSGTRLTVV.

The V call is TRBV25-1, the J call TRBJ1-2, with D perhaps TRBD1 (6 bases). V was trimmed by 6 bases and J by 5 bases, leaving 10 bases between them. This CDR3 has 12 amino acids. Germline V lookup: CDR1 MGHDK, CDR2 SYGVNS. The CDR3 spells CASSRQGYGYTF. Written as DNA, the CDR3 is TGTGCCAGCAGCCGGCAGGGGTATGGCTACACCTTC.

The chain couples TRBV28 to TRBJ1-5; no definite D call. The CDR3 sequence is 19 residues long. Trimming took off 6 bases at V and 0 bases at J, with 24 bases between the two ends. Germline V gene lookup returns CDR1 MDHEN and CDR2 SYDVKM. The CDR3: CASSPDRLETGDSNQPQHF. CDR3 in DNA: TGTGCCAGCAGCCCCGACCGGCTGGAGACTGGGGATAGCAATCAGCCCCAGCATTTT.

The chain is built from TRBV1 and TRBJ2-1; TRBD2, as called in the table, went unchecked against the DNA. TRBV1 is reported as a pseudogene. CDR3 size: 19 residues. Here the CDR3 DNA reads TGCACCAGCAGCCAAGTTTCCCCGATAGCGGGAGTATCAGGCAATGAGCAGTTCTTC. Its protein is CTSSQVSPIAGVSGNEQFF.

This clone showed up just a few times. V and J are TRBV2 and TRBJ1-2; TRBD1 might be the D (5 bases). This CDR3 is 12 amino acids long. Germline loops: CDR1 SNHLY, CDR2 FYNNEI. V shed 8 bases and J shed 5 bases, with 12 bases lying between them. The DNA of the CDR3 is TGTGCCAGCGGGGGGGACTTTTATGGCTACACCTTC. It is translated as CASGGDFYGYTF.

The gene calls are TRBV28 and TRBJ1-1; 7 nucleotides align to TRBD1. Germline lookup yields CDR1 MDHEN and CDR2 SYDVKM. Trimming at V came to 5 bases and at J to 3 bases, leaving 3 bases not matched to a gene. The CDR3 has 13 amino acids. CDR3 protein: CASSRGRDTEAFF. The CDR3 region has the DNA TGTGCCAGCAGTAGGGGGCGCGACACTGAAGCTTTCTTT.

The chain has TRBV6-5 and TRBJ1-1, with 11 positions matching TRBD1. The CDR3 is 15 residues long. V shed 5 bases, J shed 4 bases, and the junction held 6 bases outside the gene matches. The germline V gene encodes CDR1 MNHEY and CDR2 SVGAGI. The CDR3 protein is CASSQDRGLGTEAFF. The CDR3 DNA sequence: TGTGCCAGCAGTCAGGACAGGGGGCTGGGCACTGAAGCTTTCTTT.

To note about this clone: Other DNA sequences within the sample encode an identical CDR3. This chain connects TRBV29-1 to TRBJ1-1, with 7 positions matching TRBD1. Trimming removed 7 bases from V and 0 bases from J; junction bases left unmatched: 5. Germline CDR1 and CDR2: SQVTM and ANQGSEA. This CDR3 is 13 amino acids long. The CDR3 DNA is TGCAGCGCAGACAGGGCGATGAACACTGAAGCTTTCTTT. Protein sequence: CSADRAMNTEAFF.

This clone has more than one count but fewer than ten. The V and J genes are TRBV6-6 and TRBJ2-7; 9 nucleotides align to TRBD1. The CDR3 length is 15 residues. V lost 5 bases, J lost 2 bases, and 7 bases stayed unmatched. Germline V gene data show CDR1 as MNHNY and CDR2 as SVGAGI (reference sequence). The CDR3 region is CASSNRQGEAYEQYF. The DNA of the CDR3 is TGTGCCAGCAGTAATCGACAGGGGGAGGCCTACGAGCAGTACTTC.

The gene calls are TRBV5-1 and TRBJ2-2; D is undetermined. The CDR3 loop spans 12 amino acids. V was shortened by 1 base and J by 8 bases, with 6 bases between the two germline ends. Looked up from germline, CDR1 is SGHRS and CDR2 is YFSETQ. In DNA, the CDR3 is TGCGCCAGCAGCTTGACAATTGGGGAGCTGTTTTTT. Protein product: CASSLTIGELFF.

Ten or more counts support this clone. The chain uses TRBV6-6 and TRBJ2-1; D is possibly TRBD1 (5 bases). Trimming left V 1 base short and J 3 bases short, with 7 bases between. The CDR3 loop spans 14 amino acids. Germline lookup yields CDR1 MNHNY and CDR2 SVGAGI (reference sequence). The CDR3 protein is CASSYFDSYNEQFF. The CDR3 coding sequence is TGTGCCAGCAGTTACTTCGACAGCTACAATGAGCAGTTCTTC.

To note about this clone: This may be a read error: a much more frequent sequence differs by one nucleotide. The same CDR3 is also encoded by other DNA sequences in this sample. The chain joins TRBV30 to TRBJ2-2; D gene ambiguous. Per germline, CDR1 GTSNPN and CDR2 SVGIG (reference sequence). This CDR3 spans 12 amino acids. CDR3 sequence (DNA): TGTGCTTGGTCGTGGGACACCGGGGAGCTGTTTTTT. This sequence encodes CAWSWDTGELFF.

Ten or more counts support this clone. The CDR3 loop is CSVIRASGAFF. The CDR3 region has the DNA TGCAGCGTTATAAGGGCCTCGGGAGCTTTCTTT. This rearrangement joins TRBV29-1 to TRBJ1-1; no clear D gene. CDR3 length equals 11 residues. CDR1 and CDR2 from the germline V gene are SQVTM and ANQGSEA. Deletions cut 5 bases from V and 10 bases from J, with 14 bases between.

CDR3 protein: CAWSVSSGAKNIQYF. The CDR3 bases are TGTGCCTGGAGTGTTTCTAGCGGAGCCAAAAACATTCAGTACTTC. J is TRBJ2-4 and V is TRBV30, with 7 positions matching TRBD2. The CDR3 loop spans 15 amino acids. Trimming removed 0 bases from V and 0 bases from J; junction bases left unmatched: 2. Germline V gene sequence: CDR1 GTSNPN, CDR2 SVGIG (reference sequence).

Comment on this clone: The same CDR3 is also encoded by other DNA sequences in this sample. V is TRBV2 and J is TRBJ1-1; D uncertain. Trimming cost V 2 bases and J 1 base, with 8 bases left between them. The germline CDR1 and CDR2 sequences are SNHLY and FYNNEI. CDR3 length: 14 amino acids. CDR3 sequence reads: CASSESRRNTEAFF. The CDR3 DNA follows: TGTGCCAGCAGTGAATCACGGAGGAACACTGAAGCTTTCTTT.

The genes are TRBV19 and TRBJ2-3, with D perhaps TRBD2 (6 bases). The germline V gene encodes CDR1 LNHDA and CDR2 SQIVND (reference sequence). This CDR3 is built from 15 residues. V was clipped by 2 bases and J by 6 bases, with 15 bases between them. CDR3 sequence: CASSIRREAADTQYF. The CDR3 nucleotides read TGTGCCAGTAGTATAAGGAGGGAGGCAGCGGATACGCAGTATTTT.

This sequence joins TRBV10-1 and TRBJ2-1; 8 bases are a match to TRBD2. The CDR3 is 17 residues long. V dropped 2 bases and J dropped 3; count of bases not matched to a gene: 9. Germline CDR1 WNHNN, CDR2 SYGVQD (reference sequence). The CDR3 DNA reads TGCGCCAGCAGTGAGGATGTTAGCGGGGCCTACTACAATGAGCAGTTCTTC. Translating gives CASSEDVSGAYYNEQFF.

J is TRBJ2-2 and V is TRBV2; TRBD1 is a possible D gene (6 bases). The CDR3 is made up of 16 amino acids. Germline lookup yields CDR1 SNHLY and CDR2 FYNNEI. Trimming pared 2 bases from V and 0 bases from J, leaving 10 bases between. In DNA, the CDR3 is TGTGCCAGCAGTGAACAGGGGACCTCGAACACCGGGGAGCTGTTTTTT. Its translation is CASSEQGTSNTGELFF.